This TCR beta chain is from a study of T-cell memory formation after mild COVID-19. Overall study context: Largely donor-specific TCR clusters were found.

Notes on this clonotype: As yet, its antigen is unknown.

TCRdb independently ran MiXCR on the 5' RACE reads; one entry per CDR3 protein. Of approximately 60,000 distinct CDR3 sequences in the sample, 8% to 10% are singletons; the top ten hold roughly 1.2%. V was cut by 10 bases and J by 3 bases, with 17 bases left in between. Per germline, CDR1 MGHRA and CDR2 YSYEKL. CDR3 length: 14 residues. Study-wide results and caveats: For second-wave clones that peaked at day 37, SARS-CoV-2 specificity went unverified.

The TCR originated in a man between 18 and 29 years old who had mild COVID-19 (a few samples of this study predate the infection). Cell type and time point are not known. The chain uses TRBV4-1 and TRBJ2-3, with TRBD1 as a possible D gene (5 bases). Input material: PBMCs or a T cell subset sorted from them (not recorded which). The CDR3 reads CATRIGASTDTQYF. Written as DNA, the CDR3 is TGCGCCACCCGAATTGGGGCCTCGACAGATACGCAGTATTTT.